What follows describes a single T cell receptor (beta chain). The antigen remains unidentified. These data originate in a study of T cell responses to AZD1222 COVID-19 vaccine. Study-level background: The analysis combined second doses at about 4 or about 12 weeks. General study results and limits: Spike-specific TCR repertoires showed rising breadth and depth after two AZD1222 doses. Clonal diversity was possibly underestimated; the donors were predominantly white British and more often female. The study sampled repertoires only after the peak T cell response.

Data came from immunoSEQ multiplex PCR; TCRdb stores just in-frame clones and leaves some out. The data contain some 130,000 clones, 80% to 90% of them singletons. The V and J ends lost 8 bases and 0 bases respectively, with 14 bases between them. Germline assignment: CDR1 MNHEY and CDR2 SMNVEV (reference sequence). This CDR3 region has 15 residues. This sample comprised peripheral blood, obtained on day 0 of AZD1222 vaccination. This receptor was taken from an adult in good health. The gene calls are TRBV27 and TRBJ2-1, with D tentatively TRBD2 (5 bases). CDR3 protein: CASAIPRDSYNEQFF. The CDR3 nucleotides are TGTGCCAGCGCGATTCCCCGGGACTCCTACAATGAGCAGTTCTTC.